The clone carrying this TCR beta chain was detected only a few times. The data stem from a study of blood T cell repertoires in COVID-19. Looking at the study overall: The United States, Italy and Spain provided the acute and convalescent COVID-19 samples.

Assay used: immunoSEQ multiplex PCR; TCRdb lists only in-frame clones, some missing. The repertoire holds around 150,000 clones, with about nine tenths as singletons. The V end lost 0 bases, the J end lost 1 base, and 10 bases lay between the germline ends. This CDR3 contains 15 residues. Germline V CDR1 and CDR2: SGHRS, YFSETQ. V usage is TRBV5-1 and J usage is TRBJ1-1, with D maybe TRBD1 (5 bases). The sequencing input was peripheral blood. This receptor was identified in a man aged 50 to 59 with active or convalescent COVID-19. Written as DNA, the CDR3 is TGCGCCAGCAGCTTGGACGGACAAAGGAACACTGAAGCTTTCTTT. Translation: CASSLDGQRNTEAFF.